Sequencing of this T cell receptor (beta chain) was carried out in a study of blood T cell repertoires in COVID-19. As for the study in general: Specimens from acute and convalescent COVID-19 originated in the United States, Italy and Spain. T cells, B-cell-depleted T cells, or PBMCs supplied cDNA or gDNA.

Measured with immunoSEQ multiplex PCR; TCRdb has only the in-frame clones, and not every one. The table includes about 240,000 clones, approximately 85% detected once. The V gene's germline CDR1 is SGDLS and CDR2 YYNGEE. CDR3 size: 14 residues. V lost 4 bases and J 0 bases, leaving 9 bases between the germline ends. Sequenced sample: peripheral blood. The rearrangement uses TRBV9 and TRBJ2-3; D not certain. This TCR derives from a man between 50 and 59 years old with COVID-19, enrolled during active disease. The CDR3 nucleotides are TGTGCCAGCAGCCCAGCGCTTAGCACAGATACGCAGTATTTT. It codes for CASSPALSTDTQYF.